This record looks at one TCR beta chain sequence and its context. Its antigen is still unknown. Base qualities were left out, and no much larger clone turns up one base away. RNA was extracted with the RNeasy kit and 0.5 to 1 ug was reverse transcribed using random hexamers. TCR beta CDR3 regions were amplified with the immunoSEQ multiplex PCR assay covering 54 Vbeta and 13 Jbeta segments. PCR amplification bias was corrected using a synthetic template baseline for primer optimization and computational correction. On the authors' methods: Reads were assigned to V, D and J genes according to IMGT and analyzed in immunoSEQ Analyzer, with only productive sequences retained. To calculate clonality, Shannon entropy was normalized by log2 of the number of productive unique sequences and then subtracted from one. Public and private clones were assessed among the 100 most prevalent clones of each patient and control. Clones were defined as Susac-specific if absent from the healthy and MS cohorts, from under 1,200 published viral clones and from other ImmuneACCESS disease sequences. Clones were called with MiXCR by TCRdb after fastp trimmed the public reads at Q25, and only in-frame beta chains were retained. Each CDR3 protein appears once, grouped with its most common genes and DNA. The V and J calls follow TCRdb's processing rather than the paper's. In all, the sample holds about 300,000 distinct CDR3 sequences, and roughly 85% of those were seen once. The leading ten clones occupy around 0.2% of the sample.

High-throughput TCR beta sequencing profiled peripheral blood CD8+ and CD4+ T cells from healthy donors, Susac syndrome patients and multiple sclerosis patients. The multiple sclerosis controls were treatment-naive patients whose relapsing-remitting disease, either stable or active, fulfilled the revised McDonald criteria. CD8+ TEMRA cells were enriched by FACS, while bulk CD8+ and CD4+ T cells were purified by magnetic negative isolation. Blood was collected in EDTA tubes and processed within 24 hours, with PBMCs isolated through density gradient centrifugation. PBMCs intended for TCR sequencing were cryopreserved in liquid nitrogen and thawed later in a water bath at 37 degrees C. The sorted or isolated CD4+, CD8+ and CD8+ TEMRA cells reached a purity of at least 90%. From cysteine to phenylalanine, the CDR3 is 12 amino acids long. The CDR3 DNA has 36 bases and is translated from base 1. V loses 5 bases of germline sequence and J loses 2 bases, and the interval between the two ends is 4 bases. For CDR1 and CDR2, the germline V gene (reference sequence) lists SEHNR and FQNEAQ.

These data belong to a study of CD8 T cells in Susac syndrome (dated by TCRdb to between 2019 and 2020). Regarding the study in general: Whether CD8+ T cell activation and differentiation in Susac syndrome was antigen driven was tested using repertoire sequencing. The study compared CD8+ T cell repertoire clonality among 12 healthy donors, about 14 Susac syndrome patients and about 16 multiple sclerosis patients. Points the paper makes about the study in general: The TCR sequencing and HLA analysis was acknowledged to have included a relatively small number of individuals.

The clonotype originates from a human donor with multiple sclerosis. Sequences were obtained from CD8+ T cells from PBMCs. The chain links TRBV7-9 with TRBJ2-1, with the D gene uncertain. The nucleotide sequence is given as TGTGCCAGCAGCCGGGCCTACAATGAGCAGTTCTTC. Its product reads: CASSRAYNEQFF.